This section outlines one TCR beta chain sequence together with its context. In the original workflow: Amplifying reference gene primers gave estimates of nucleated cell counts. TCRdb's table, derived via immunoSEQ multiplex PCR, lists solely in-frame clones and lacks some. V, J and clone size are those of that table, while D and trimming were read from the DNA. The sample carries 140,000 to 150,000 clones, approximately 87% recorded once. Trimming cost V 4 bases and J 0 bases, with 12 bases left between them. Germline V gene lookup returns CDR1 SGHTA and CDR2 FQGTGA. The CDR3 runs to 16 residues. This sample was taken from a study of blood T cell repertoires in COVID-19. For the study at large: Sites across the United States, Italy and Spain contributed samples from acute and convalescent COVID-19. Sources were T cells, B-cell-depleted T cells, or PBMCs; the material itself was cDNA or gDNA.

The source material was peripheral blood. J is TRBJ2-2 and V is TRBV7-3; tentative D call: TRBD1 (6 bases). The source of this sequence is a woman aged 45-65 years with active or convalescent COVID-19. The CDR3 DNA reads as TGTGCCAGCAGCTCGGACAGCTATCCGAACACCGGGGAGCTGTTTTTT. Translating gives CASSSDSYPNTGELFF.